The 14 T cell receptor beta chains below come from one sample, sequenced in a study of cytomegalovirus exposure and HLA in healthy donors. PCR used 60 Vbeta primers and 13 Jbeta primers. Sequenced by immunoSEQ multiplex PCR; TCRdb stores in-frame clones only, minus some. The sample has roughly 180,000 clones, roughly 85% seen once. The sequencing sample was made of PBMCs. The source is a boy aged 2 to 10 in good health and CMV-seronegative.

The V and J genes are TRBV11-2 and TRBJ2-6, with 9 bases lining up with TRBD1. The germline V gene encodes CDR1 SGHAT and CDR2 FQNNGV. The CDR3 totals 18 residues. Trimming removed 5 bases from V and 0 bases from J; junction bases left unmatched: 8. CDR3: CASSPRDRESSGANVLTF. CDR3 nucleotides: TGTGCCAGCAGCCCACGGGACAGGGAAAGCTCTGGGGCCAACGTCCTGACTTTC.

A note on this clone: Other DNA sequences within the sample encode an identical CDR3. The CDR3 bases are TGTGCCATCAGTGGGACAGGGGATGGCTACACCTTC. It translates to CAISGTGDGYTF. The J gene is TRBJ1-2, the V gene TRBV10-3; 9 bases align to TRBD1. Germline CDR1 ENHRY, CDR2 SYGVKD. V trimming: 4 bases; J trimming: 6 bases; junction bases outside the gene matches: 0. This CDR3 region has 12 residues.

The rearrangement links TRBV9 to TRBJ2-1; 16 bases fit TRBD2. CDR3 length equals 18 residues. Unmatched junction bases numbered 11, after V lost 4 bases and J lost 7 bases. Germline assignment: CDR1 SGDLS and CDR2 YYNGEE. This CDR3 is CASSPVPGLAGGGNEQFF. The DNA of the CDR3 is TGTGCCAGCAGCCCCGTCCCGGGACTAGCGGGAGGGGGGAATGAGCAGTTCTTC.

This clone occurred a few times. J is TRBJ1-1 and V is TRBV4-1; 10 bases are a match to TRBD1. In germline, CDR1 is MGHRA, CDR2 YSYEKL. CDR3 size: 16 residues. Trimming took 3 bases from V and 3 from J; bases not matched to a gene: 7. CDR3: CASSQGTGVGDTEAFF. As DNA, the CDR3 is TGCGCCAGCAGCCAGGGGACAGGGGTGGGGGACACTGAAGCTTTCTTT.

The chain is built from TRBV11-3 and TRBJ2-7; 8 positions match TRBD2. Germline CDR1 SGHNT, CDR2 YENEEA. V was clipped by 5 bases and J by 6 bases; unmatched bases: 3. The CDR3 sequence is 12 residues long. The DNA for the CDR3 is TGTGCCAGCAGCCCCGGGGGGGGCGAGCAGTACTTC. Translated, it gives CASSPGGGEQYF.

CDR3 nucleotide sequence: TGTGCCAGCAGGGGGGGGGCTAATGAAAAACTGTTTTTT. Translation gives CASRGGANEKLFF. The chain has TRBV27 and TRBJ1-4; tentative D call: TRBD1 (5 bases). This CDR3 comprises 13 residues. Germline loops: CDR1 MNHEY, CDR2 SMNVEV (reference sequence). V dropped 6 bases and J dropped 3 bases, with 8 bases sitting between them.

J is TRBJ2-1 and V is TRBV6-1; D perhaps matches TRBD2 (5 bases). Trimming removed 2 bases at V and 8 bases at J, with 19 bases between. The germline V gene has CDR1 MNHNS and CDR2 SASEGT. This CDR3 comprises 16 residues. The CDR3 nucleotides read TGTGCCAGCAGTGAATTGGGTTGGGCGGAGGCAGATGAGCAGTTCTTC. Translation gives CASSELGWAEADEQFF.

The chain links TRBV5-4 to TRBJ1-3, with a possible D match to TRBD1 (5 bases). Trimming stripped 1 base from V and 4 bases from J, with 9 bases between. CDR1 and CDR2 (germline): SGHNT, YYREEE (reference sequence). The CDR3 spans 14 residues. The CDR3 here is CASSLTREGNTIYF. Written as DNA, the CDR3 is TGTGCCAGCAGCTTGACCAGGGAAGGAAACACCATATATTTT.

A single count supports this clone. V usage is TRBV7-6 and J usage is TRBJ1-2; 7 nucleotides agree with TRBD1. The V and J ends lost 5 bases and 4 bases, in that order; junction bases with no gene match: 13. The length of the CDR3 is 16 residues. Looked up from germline, CDR1 is SGHVS and CDR2 is FNYEAQ. The CDR3, as DNA: TGTGCCAGCAGCGGCCGGGACAGCGGACGTGGCTATGGCTACACCTTC. As protein: CASSGRDSGRGYGYTF.

CDR3 sequence (DNA): TGTGCCATCAGTGAGTCAATCGGACAGGGGAGCTACGAGCAGTACGTC. Protein sequence: CAISESIGQGSYEQYV. J is TRBJ2-7 and V is TRBV10-3; 9 nucleotides match TRBD1. CDR1 ENHRY and CDR2 SYGVKD come from the germline V gene. The CDR3 is 16 residues long. Trimming cost V 0 bases and J 3 bases; bases outside gene matches: 6.

Only one count was recorded for this clone. This chain joins TRBV25-1 and TRBJ2-3; 9 bases fit TRBD2. J was trimmed by 1 base and V by 11 bases; bases with no gene match: 10. This CDR3 comprises 15 residues. From germline, CDR1 is MGHDK and CDR2 SYGVNS. CDR3 nucleotides: TGTGCCGCCGCACCCTCTAGCGGGGGCACAGATACGCAGTATTTT. The encoded protein is CAAAPSSGGTDTQYF.

The genes are TRBV28 and TRBJ2-5; a possible D gene is TRBD1 (5 bases). CDR3 length equals 15 residues. The germline V and J ends were trimmed by 5 bases and 2 bases, with 15 bases remaining between them. Germline V gene sequence: CDR1 MDHEN, CDR2 SYDVKM. The CDR3: CASSPRQTPQETQYF. For the CDR3, the DNA is TGTGCCAGCAGTCCTAGACAGACTCCTCAAGAGACCCAGTACTTC.

The chain carries TRBV6-6 and TRBJ1-3; no clear D. The CDR3 is 16 amino acids. Germline lookup yields CDR1 MNHNY and CDR2 SVGAGI (reference sequence). The V end was cut by 4 bases, the J end by 4 bases, with 17 bases between. The CDR3 DNA reads TGTGCCAGCAGTTTAGTGGTTGCAGGTCTCGGAAACACCATATATTTT. Its translation is CASSLVVAGLGNTIYF.

The genes are TRBV5-6 and TRBJ2-1; 7 bases agree with TRBD2. Germline assignment: CDR1 SGHDT and CDR2 YYEEEE. The CDR3 is made up of 16 amino acids. With V trimmed by 0 bases and J by 4 bases, 7 bases remained unmatched. CDR3 region: CASSLEGAGSYNEQFF. For the CDR3, the DNA is TGTGCCAGCAGCTTGGAGGGAGCGGGAAGTTACAATGAGCAGTTCTTC.